Listed below are T cell receptor beta chains from one sample, sequenced in a study of blood T cell repertoires in COVID-19. Only in-frame clones appear in the TCRdb table, and some are missing; sequencing was by immunoSEQ multiplex PCR. The table records just over 65,000 clones, about nine tenths of them present only once. Material: peripheral blood. The receptors originated from a man aged 30-40 years with acute or convalescent COVID-19. Each CDR3 is given with its conserved first and last residue. D genes are given only for firm matches. Clone size is shown for a subset of rows, as once, few, many or a class of expanded clone.

V	D	J	size	DNA	CDR3
TRBV28	NA	TRBJ1-5	once	TGTGCCAGCAGTGGGGCAGGGGTCGCTCAGCCCCAGCATTTT	CASSGAGVAQPQHF
TRBV5-4	TRBD2	TRBJ2-2	NA	TGTGCCAGCAGCTTGGCCGGGTTAGCGGGTACCGGGGAGCTGTTTTTT	CASSLAGLAGTGELFF
TRBV4-1	TRBD2	TRBJ2-4	NA	TGCGCCAGCAGCCTTGGACTAGCGGGAGGTTTAGCCAAAAACATTCAGTACTTC	CASSLGLAGGLAKNIQYF
TRBV7-2	NA	TRBJ1-1	NA	TGTGCCAGCAATCCCGGGTCGAACACTGAAGCTTTCTTT	CASNPGSNTEAFF
TRBV21-1	NA	TRBJ2-7	NA	TGTGCCAGCACCCATCAAGGAGGACTAGCGGGTCCGAAGCAAGACGAGCAGTACTTC	CASTHQGGLAGPKQDEQYF
TRBV3-1/TRBV3-2	NA	TRBJ1-2	NA	TGTGCCAGCAGCCAAGGGGCCCCAAGCGGCTACACCTTC	CASSQGAPSGYTF
TRBV5-8	NA	TRBJ2-6	once	TGTGCCAGCACCGAAGACAGCTCTGGGGCCAACGTCCTGACTTTC	CASTEDSSGANVLTF
TRBV28	NA	TRBJ1-1	NA	TGTGCCAGCAGCAAAGAGCTCGTGAACACTGAAGCTTTCTTT	CASSKELVNTEAFF
TRBV3-1/TRBV3-2	TRBD1	TRBJ2-4	once	TGTGCCAGCAGCCAGGTAGCCACAGGGGCAGTTTCCAAAAACATTCAGTACTTC	CASSQVATGAVSKNIQYF
TRBV6-1	TRBD1	TRBJ2-5	NA	TGTGCCAGCAGTGAAGGGAGGACAGGGGTGGAGACCCAGTACTTC	CASSEGRTGVETQYF
TRBV5-1	NA	TRBJ2-1	NA	TGCGCCAGCAGCTATTCTTGGCACTACAATGAGCAGTTCTTC	CASSYSWHYNEQFF
TRBV3-1/TRBV3-2	NA	TRBJ2-5	once	TGTGCCAGCAGCCAAGAACTAGCAGGAGAGACCCAGTACTTC	CASSQELAGETQYF
TRBV3-1/TRBV3-2	NA	TRBJ1-3	NA	TGTGCCAGCAGAGCGGGGAACTCTGGAAACACCATATATTTT	CASRAGNSGNTIYF
TRBV30	TRBD1	TRBJ1-2	NA	TGTGCCTGGTCAGCGGGACAGGTTCTCCTAAACTATGGCTACACCTTC	CAWSAGQVLLNYGYTF
TRBV5-6	NA	TRBJ2-2	NA	TGTGCCAGCAGCTTGGCTCTTGTTCCCGGGGAGCTGTTTTTT	CASSLALVPGELFF
TRBV19	TRBD2	TRBJ2-7	NA	TGTGCCAGTAGTATGCTCCTAGCGGGAGGAGAGCAGTACTTC	CASSMLLAGGEQYF
TRBV6-5	NA	TRBJ1-1	NA	TGTGCCAGCAGTTACTCGAGTGGGGAGGACACTGAAGCTTTCTTT	CASSYSSGEDTEAFF